Shown below are 13 T cell receptor beta chains from a single sample sequenced in a study of Graves' ophthalmopathy and Graves' hyperthyroidism. Amplifying from RNA transcripts, the study obtained TCR beta CDR3 regions. Second-round multiplex PCR came after first-round RT-PCR with HTBI primers. Each CDR3 protein gets one entry after TCRdb re-called the multiplex PCR reads with MiXCR. Among 150,000 to 200,000 distinct CDR3 sequences listed, approximately 40% were seen once. Sequencing used peripheral blood. The receptors originated from a man under 40 with Graves' ophthalmopathy.

This clonotype has ten or more counts. The chain recombines TRBV11-2 with TRBJ2-5, with D perhaps matching TRBD2 (6 bases). CDR1 is SGHAT, CDR2 FQNNGV, per germline. The V and J ends lost 6 bases and 7 bases respectively, with 18 bases between them. The CDR3 totals 14 residues. As DNA, the CDR3 is TGTGCCAGCAGTCCACGGGGCGCCGGGGGGACCCAGTACTTC. Protein sequence: CASSPRGAGGTQYF.

The rearrangement links TRBV6-4 to TRBJ1-2; 11 bases map to TRBD1. Per germline, CDR1 MRHNA and CDR2 SNTAGT. J gave up 12 bases and V 5 bases, and 8 bases lay outside the gene matches. The CDR3 runs 13 residues. The CDR3 loop is CASSLRGQGGHTF. The CDR3 DNA is TGTGCCAGCAGTTTACGGGGACAGGGGGGACACACCTTC.

The V call is TRBV6-2 or TRBV6-3, the J call TRBJ2-7; D unclear. Germline CDR1 and CDR2: MNHEY and SVGEGT. This CDR3 has 16 amino acids. Trimming shortened V by 2 bases and J by 3 bases, and 17 bases separated the two germline ends. The CDR3 protein is CASSYDRPGRLYEQYF. The CDR3 DNA follows: TGTGCCAGCAGTTACGACCGTCCAGGAAGACTCTACGAGCAGTACTTC.

This CDR3 is CASSFATGIRETQYF. The CDR3 nucleotides are TGTGCCAGCAGCTTCGCCACAGGGATTAGGGAGACCCAGTACTTC. The V call is TRBV11-2, the J call TRBJ2-5; maybe TRBD1 (6 bases). The CDR3 is 15 amino acids. Germline CDR1 reads SGHAT; CDR2 reads FQNNGV. V shed 3 bases and J shed 5 bases, with 16 bases lying between them.

The CDR3 is CASSDAHRGWGEQYF. In nucleotides, the CDR3 is TGTGCCAGCAGTGATGCACACAGGGGATGGGGCGAGCAGTACTTC. This sequence joins TRBV6-1 and TRBJ2-7; 7 nucleotides align to TRBD1. The germline gives CDR1 MNHNS, CDR2 SASEGT. V gave up 3 bases and J gave up 6 bases; unmatched junction bases: 11. The CDR3 is 15 residues long.

This clonotype has ten or more counts. V is TRBV11-3 and J is TRBJ2-5; TRBD1 agrees at 8 bases. CDR1 and CDR2 from the germline V gene are SGHNT and YENEEA. CDR3 length: 16 residues. V lost 4 bases and J lost 4; bases outside the gene matches: 11. In nucleotides, the CDR3 is TGTGCCAGCAGCTCGTGGACAGGGCCCTCCCGAGAGACCCAGTACTTC. Amino acid sequence: CASSSWTGPSRETQYF.

The chain links TRBV19 to TRBJ1-5; 9 bases map to TRBD1. The CDR3 contains 15 residues. CDR1 is LNHDA, CDR2 SQIVND, per germline (reference sequence). V lost 4 bases, J lost 3 bases, and 4 bases stayed unmatched. DNA for the CDR3: TGTGCCAGTAGTACCGGGACAGGGTTCAATCAGCCCCAGCATTTT. Encoded protein: CASSTGTGFNQPQHF.

This clonotype occurred many times. J is TRBJ2-7 and V is TRBV12-3 or TRBV12-4, with 12 positions matching TRBD2. V shed 1 base and J 3 bases; nucleotides not matched to a gene: 19. This CDR3 contains 21 residues. CDR3 amino acids: CASSLVLRAGTSGPVGYEQYF. The CDR3 nucleotides read TGTGCCAGCAGTTTAGTTCTGAGGGCCGGGACTAGCGGGCCCGTGGGCTACGAGCAGTACTTC.

The chain combines TRBV28 with TRBJ1-2; D is possibly TRBD1 (6 bases). The CDR3 spans 13 residues. V dropped 5 bases and J dropped 7 bases, with 14 bases sitting between them. The germline gives CDR1 MDHEN, CDR2 SYDVKM. The DNA for the CDR3 is TGTGCCAGCAGTCTACAGGGTTTTGGTGGCTACACCTTC. It specifies CASSLQGFGGYTF.

This clonotype was observed at least ten times. The CDR3, as DNA: TGCAGCGTTGAGGGGCTAGGGGCTGAAGCTTTCTTT. It encodes CSVEGLGAEAFF. The chain is built from TRBV29-1 and TRBJ1-1, with TRBD1 as a possible D gene (5 bases). The germline V gene has CDR1 SQVTM and CDR2 ANQGSEA. CDR3 length equals 12 residues. Trimming removed 3 bases from V and 6 bases from J, with 11 bases in between.

This clonotype has at least ten counts. This sequence joins TRBV6-2 or TRBV6-3 and TRBJ2-5; possibly TRBD2 for D (7 bases). V shed 8 bases and J shed 5 bases, with 18 bases lying between them. The CDR3 is 14 amino acids. Germline V lookup: CDR1 MNHEY, CDR2 SVGEGT. DNA of the CDR3: TGTGCCAGCGGATACAGGGTGGGGGGGGAGACCCAGTACTTC. Its translation is CASGYRVGGETQYF.

The rearrangement uses TRBV6-5 and TRBJ2-5, with 9 positions matching TRBD2. CDR3 length equals 17 residues. The germline V gene encodes CDR1 MNHEY and CDR2 SVGAGI. J gave up 4 bases and V 0 bases, and 9 bases lay outside the gene matches. This CDR3 reads CASSYSILAGAPETQYF. The CDR3 DNA reads TGTGCCAGCAGTTACTCTATATTAGCGGGAGCCCCAGAGACCCAGTACTTC.

This clonotype came up many times. The chain has TRBV27 and TRBJ2-7, with D tentatively TRBD1 (6 bases). This CDR3 is 14 amino acids long. Germline V gene lookup returns CDR1 MNHEY and CDR2 SMNVEV (reference sequence). The ends were cut back, 5 bases at V and 2 bases at J, with 13 bases in the middle. DNA of the CDR3: TGTGCCAGCAGTCCGTACAGGGAGACCTACGAGCAGTACTTC. It is translated as CASSPYRETYEQYF.